This TCR beta chain came from a study of beta chain features in type 1 diabetes. About the research overall: In all, approximately 100,000,000 sorted cells from all samples were analyzed. General study findings and limits: For patients, the naive, central memory and Treg TCRB repertoires appeared more alike than for healthy donors.

Naive, central memory, regulatory and stem cell-like memory cells within the CD4+ compartment were sorted using CD45RO/CCR7/CD25/CD127/CD95/CD27. Once sorted, every population was more than 95% pure. This clone was found a few times. Its target is unknown. As every portion of the isolated RNA was reverse transcribed, the sequencing read expressed TCRB transcripts. Profiled with immunoSEQ multiplex PCR; TCRdb holds only in-frame clones, not every one. The sample holds hundreds of thousands of clones, roughly a sixth seen once. Germline CDR1 is SGHNT and CDR2 is YENEEA. The CDR3 sequence is 15 residues long. J lost 4 bases, V lost 5 bases, and 5 bases had no gene match.

This receptor was obtained from a woman aged 18-35 years in good health. The sequencing sample was made of naive CD4+ T cells from blood. The chain carries TRBV11-3 and TRBJ2-2; TRBD1 matches at 9 bases. This CDR3 is CASSHRGLGTGELFF. The CDR3 coding sequence is TGTGCCAGCAGCCACAGGGGGCTTGGCACCGGGGAGCTGTTTTTT. Full variable domain (missing parts from reference TRBV11-3 and TRBJ2-2): EAGVVQSPRYKIIEKKQPVAFWCNPISGHNTLYWYLQNLGQGPELLIRYENEEAVDDSQLPKDRFSAERLKGVDSTLKIQPAELGDSAVYLCASSHRGLGTGELFFGEGSRLTVL.